The 23 T cell receptor beta chains presented below share a single source sample, sequenced in a study of OX40 agonist ivuxolimab in advanced cancers. TCRdb keeps only in-frame clones here, not all; method: immunoSEQ multiplex PCR. This sample carries roughly 35,000 clones, about 81% of them seen once, and the ten largest clones take about 20%. The specimen was CD4+ or CD8+ T cells sorted from blood, collected in a trial of the OX40 agonist ivuxolimab. The receptors come from an adult with an advanced solid tumor such as melanoma, head and neck, liver or kidney cancer.

This clone appeared once. The chain is built from TRBV5-4 and TRBJ1-1; D gene unclear. This CDR3 is built from 11 residues. The germline gives CDR1 SGHNT, CDR2 YYREEE (reference sequence). Trimming left V 4 bases short and J 2 bases short, with 3 bases between. For the CDR3, the DNA is TGTGCCAGCAGCCTCAACACTGAAGCTTTCTTT. Protein product: CASSLNTEAFF.

The J gene is TRBJ2-7, the V gene TRBV13; maybe TRBD2 (6 bases). The V and J ends lost 5 bases and 0 bases respectively, with 20 bases between them. The CDR3 is made up of 17 amino acids. Germline lookup yields CDR1 PRHDT and CDR2 FYEKMQ (reference sequence). In nucleotides, the CDR3 is TGTGCCAGCAGCCGCCTCCGTGGGACTGAAAGCTCCTACGAGCAGTACTTC. Translated: CASSRLRGTESSYEQYF.

This chain links TRBV11-2 with TRBJ2-1; the D is unclear. This CDR3 is 15 amino acids long. Germline lookup yields CDR1 SGHAT and CDR2 FQNNGV. The V and J ends lost 1 base and 5 bases respectively, with 12 bases between them. The DNA of the CDR3 is TGTGCCAGCAGCTTAGTTTTACGGTCTCACAATGAGCAGTTCTTC. This sequence encodes CASSLVLRSHNEQFF.

The chain carries TRBV18 and TRBJ1-3; 11 nucleotides agree with TRBD1. CDR3 length equals 20 residues. Germline lookup yields CDR1 KGHSH and CDR2 LQKENI. J lost 0 bases, V lost 4 bases, and 14 bases had no gene match. The CDR3 reads CASSRQPGQGVRFSGNTIYF. The CDR3 DNA follows: TGTGCCAGCTCACGTCAACCGGGACAGGGGGTGCGCTTCTCTGGAAACACCATATATTTT.

The chain employs TRBV7-9 and TRBJ2-5; D is unclear. V was shortened by 10 bases and J by 1 base, with 7 bases between the two germline ends. From germline, CDR1 is SEHNR and CDR2 FQNEAQ (reference sequence). The CDR3 totals 11 residues. The CDR3 region is CAIKPQETQYF. CDR3 DNA sequence: TGTGCCATCAAGCCCCAAGAGACCCAGTACTTC. Filled out from reference TRBV7-9 and TRBJ2-5, the complete variable domain reads DTGVSQNPRHKITKRGQNVTFRCDPISEHNRLYWYRQTLGQGPEFLTYFQNEAQLEKSRLLSDRFSAERPKGSFSTLEIQRTEQGDSAMYLCAIKPQETQYFGPGTRLLVL.

This clone occurred a few times. This chain's CDR3 is CASRPDRASPLHF. The CDR3 coding sequence is TGTGCCAGCAGGCCGGACAGGGCGTCACCCCTCCACTTT. The chain recombines TRBV5-6 with TRBJ1-6; TRBD1 agrees at 8 bases. Germline values: CDR1 SGHDT, CDR2 YYEEEE. J lost 10 bases, V lost 5 bases, and 5 bases had no gene match. CDR3 size: 13 residues.

This clone was found a few times. The chain joins TRBV6-5 to TRBJ2-4; weak D call: TRBD1 (6 bases). Germline V gene lookup returns CDR1 MNHEY and CDR2 SVGAGI. Trimming removed 2 bases at V and 9 bases at J, with 17 bases between. The CDR3 loop spans 15 amino acids. CDR3 sequence reads: CASSYGRQGTAIQYF. The CDR3 nucleotides read TGTGCCAGCAGTTACGGTCGGCAGGGGACCGCCATTCAGTACTTC.

The rearrangement joins TRBV27 to TRBJ2-1; 13 nucleotides align to TRBD2. Germline CDR1 and CDR2: MNHEY and SMNVEV (reference sequence). The CDR3 extends over 17 amino acids. The V and J ends lost 5 bases and 0 bases, in that order; junction bases with no gene match: 4. The CDR3 nucleotides read TGTGCCAGCAGTCTAAGGACTAGCGGGAGCTCCTACAATGAGCAGTTCTTC. This codes for CASSLRTSGSSYNEQFF.

This chain connects TRBV9 to TRBJ2-7; D tentatively fits TRBD1 or TRBD2 (5 bases each). The CDR3 spans 14 residues. Germline V CDR1 and CDR2: SGDLS, YYNGEE. The V end was cut by 4 bases, the J end by 0 bases, with 11 bases between. The CDR3 DNA reads TGTGCCAGCAGCCTCGGGACCGCCTCCTACGAGCAGTACTTC. This codes for CASSLGTASYEQYF.

The chain joins TRBV18 to TRBJ2-7, with 8 positions matching TRBD2. Trimming took 2 bases from V and 3 from J; bases not matched to a gene: 3. This CDR3 is 14 amino acids long. Germline V gives CDR1 KGHSH, CDR2 LQKENI. This CDR3 is CASSPTGGNYEQYF. In DNA, the CDR3 is TGTGCCAGCTCACCAACGGGGGGGAACTACGAGCAGTACTTC.

The chain couples TRBV11-2 to TRBJ2-1; D is unresolved. This CDR3 region has 11 residues. The germline gives CDR1 SGHAT, CDR2 FQNNGV. Trimming pared 6 bases from V and 8 bases from J, leaving 8 bases between. The CDR3 region is CASRSGYEQFF. CDR3 nucleotides: TGTGCCAGCAGGTCTGGTTATGAGCAGTTCTTC.

The chain employs TRBV7-3 and TRBJ1-1, with unresolved D. The CDR3 consists of 15 residues. From germline, CDR1 is SGHTA and CDR2 FQGTGA. V lost 5 bases and J 1 base, leaving 14 bases between the germline ends. CDR3 sequence reads: CASSLNGGPNTEAFF. For the CDR3, the DNA is TGTGCCAGCAGCCTCAACGGTGGCCCGAACACTGAAGCTTTCTTT.

The chain joins TRBV7-3 to TRBJ2-1, with 9 bases identical to TRBD2. CDR3 size: 16 residues. After removal of 4 bases from V and 3 bases from J, the junction contained 7 bases not matched to a gene. Germline loops: CDR1 SGHTA, CDR2 FQGTGA. CDR3 DNA sequence: TGTGCCAGCAGCTCCTCTAGCGGGACGAGCTACAATGAGCAGTTCTTC. The encoded protein is CASSSSSGTSYNEQFF.

This sequence joins TRBV6-6 and TRBJ1-5, with a tentative D call TRBD1 (6 bases). CDR3 length: 15 amino acids. Germline V gene lookup returns CDR1 MNHNY and CDR2 SVGAGI (reference sequence). Trimming removed 7 bases at V and 0 bases at J, with 13 bases between. The CDR3 loop reads CASTPDSHSNQPQHF. The CDR3 DNA reads as TGTGCCAGCACCCCGGACAGTCATAGCAATCAGCCCCAGCATTTT.

This rearrangement joins TRBV4-1 to TRBJ1-3; weak D call: TRBD1 (5 bases). The CDR3 is 15 amino acids. Per germline, CDR1 MGHRA and CDR2 YSYEKL. Trimming removed 2 bases from V and 3 bases from J, with 11 bases in between. CDR3 bases: TGCGCCAGCAGCCAACCTGGGGCTTATGGAAACACCATATATTTT. Protein: CASSQPGAYGNTIYF.

The genes are TRBV2 and TRBJ2-7; D unclear. CDR3 length: 12 amino acids. Germline V lookup: CDR1 SNHLY, CDR2 FYNNEI. Trimming shortened V by 4 bases and J by 3 bases, and 7 bases separated the two germline ends. The CDR3 loop is CASSVANYEQYF. As DNA, the CDR3 is TGTGCCAGCAGTGTGGCAAACTACGAGCAGTACTTC.

There are a few counts of this clone. The rearrangement joins TRBV27 to TRBJ2-1; weak D call: TRBD1 (5 bases). V gave up 3 bases and J gave up 1 base, with 10 bases separating them. The germline V gene encodes CDR1 MNHEY and CDR2 SMNVEV (reference sequence). The CDR3 is 15 residues long. DNA of the CDR3: TGTGCCAGCAGTTTTCCAGGGCTATCCTACAATGAGCAGTTCTTC. This codes for CASSFPGLSYNEQFF.

The chain carries TRBV28 and TRBJ1-5; D remains ambiguous. Germline V gene lookup returns CDR1 MDHEN and CDR2 SYDVKM. The germline V and J ends were trimmed by 7 bases and 0 bases, with 10 bases remaining between them. The CDR3 contains 14 residues. CDR3 sequence: CASMNTHSNQPQHF. CDR3 sequence (DNA): TGTGCCAGCATGAACACACATAGCAATCAGCCCCAGCATTTT.

This chain connects TRBV5-6 to TRBJ2-7, with 7 bases matching TRBD1. This CDR3 is 14 amino acids long. J was trimmed by 5 bases and V by 5 bases; bases with no gene match: 10. Per germline, CDR1 SGHDT and CDR2 YYEEEE. As DNA, the CDR3 is TGTGCCAGCAGGGCTTACAGGGGAAGGCACGAGCAGTACTTC. Its protein product is CASRAYRGRHEQYF.

The chain employs TRBV7-2 and TRBJ2-1; 13 positions match TRBD2. The CDR3 has 19 amino acids. V trimming: 5 bases; J trimming: 9 bases; junction bases outside the gene matches: 19. CDR1 is SGHTA and CDR2 is FQGNSA in the germline V gene. CDR3 sequence (DNA): TGTGCCAGCAGCCCCCGGACTAGCGGGGGATCCCCAGGAAGGGGTGAGCAGTTCTTC. Translating it yields CASSPRTSGGSPGRGEQFF.

The sample holds a few counts of this clone. The rearrangement uses TRBV6-5 and TRBJ1-2; a weak D match, TRBD1 (6 bases). Germline CDR1 reads MNHEY; CDR2 reads SVGAGI. V lost 5 bases and J lost 12, with 16 bases in between. This CDR3 is 12 amino acids long. The CDR3: CASSASGTWHTF. DNA for the CDR3: TGTGCCAGCAGTGCCTCAGGGACATGGCACACCTTC.

This chain connects TRBV7-2 to TRBJ1-6; perhaps TRBD1 as D (6 bases). The CDR3 totals 16 residues. Germline lookup yields CDR1 SGHTA and CDR2 FQGNSA. V lost 1 base and J 7 bases, leaving 14 bases between the germline ends. This CDR3 reads CASSLGQATRNSPLHF. CDR3 coding DNA: TGTGCCAGCAGCTTAGGACAGGCCACCCGCAATTCACCCCTCCACTTT.

The chain recombines TRBV7-3 with TRBJ1-2, with 7 bases fitting TRBD1. The CDR3 runs 13 residues. V shed 5 bases and J 2 bases; nucleotides not matched to a gene: 2. Germline V CDR1 and CDR2: SGHTA, FQGTGA. Here the CDR3 reads CASSPGQNYGYTF. The CDR3 nucleotides are TGTGCCAGCAGCCCGGGACAGAACTATGGCTACACCTTC.